This T cell receptor beta chain was documented in a study of cytomegalovirus exposure and HLA in healthy donors. Study as a whole: An early data release held 75 million to 100 million unique TCRs from HLA-typed donors. Points from the study as a whole: In a later analysis, compared with equally common non-associated chains, HLA-associated beta chains were more expanded. There were fewer than 200 TCR beta chains listed as cytomegalovirus-associated.

Germline V gene sequence: CDR1 LNHDA, CDR2 SQIVND (reference sequence). This CDR3 is built from 17 residues. Details on this clone: The target antigen is unknown. One end of the junction is discordant with germline, which a read error may explain.

The PCR had 60 Vbeta and 13 Jbeta primers. Method: immunoSEQ multiplex PCR; TCRdb's copy keeps in-frame clones and lacks some. The data contain about 130,000 clones, 80% of them singletons. The chain recombines TRBV19 with TRBJ2-6, with D possibly TRBD2 on 6 matching bases. Sequencing input: PBMCs. The sequence came from a male donor in good health and CMV-seronegative. Written as DNA, the CDR3 is TGTGCCAGTATTCCGAGGGGCGGGATCTCTGGGGCCAACGGCCTGACTTTC. This translates into CASIPRGGISGANGLTF.